Given below is one T cell receptor (beta chain) in context. Its antigen is unknown. The CDR3 contains 16 residues. The V gene end was trimmed by 2 bases and the J gene end by 9 bases; junction bases not matched to a gene: 7. CDR1 and CDR2 from the germline V gene are SGHTA and FQGNSA. The sample originates from a study of cytomegalovirus exposure and HLA in healthy donors. Study-level points and caveats: The study recorded fewer than 200 TCR beta chains that were cytomegalovirus-associated. Later on, a genetic analysis was performed. It linked a missense variant in DCLRE1C with V- and J-gene trimming of TCR beta.

Vbeta (60) and Jbeta (13) primers were used in the PCR. Some clones are missing from TCRdb's copy, which holds only in-frame ones; the method was immunoSEQ multiplex PCR. Of around 150,000 clones in the sample, 65% to 85% were seen once. The chain employs TRBV7-2 and TRBJ2-1, with TRBD2 matching over 13 bases. The receptor was derived from a man aged 35-49 years in good health and CMV-seropositive. What was sequenced was PBMCs. The CDR3 nucleotides read TGTGCCAGCAGCTTAAGGACTAGCGGGGGAGGGATTGAGCAGTTCTTC. Translation: CASSLRTSGGGIEQFF.